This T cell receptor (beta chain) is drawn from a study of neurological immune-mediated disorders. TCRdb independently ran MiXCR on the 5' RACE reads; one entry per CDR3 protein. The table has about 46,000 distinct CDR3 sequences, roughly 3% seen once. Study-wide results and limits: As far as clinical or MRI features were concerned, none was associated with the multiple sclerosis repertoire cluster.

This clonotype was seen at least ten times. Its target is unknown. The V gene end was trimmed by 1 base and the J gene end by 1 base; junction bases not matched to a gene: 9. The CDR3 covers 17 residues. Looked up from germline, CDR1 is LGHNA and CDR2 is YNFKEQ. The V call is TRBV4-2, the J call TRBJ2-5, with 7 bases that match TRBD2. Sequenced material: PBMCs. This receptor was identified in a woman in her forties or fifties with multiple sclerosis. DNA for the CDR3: TGTGCCAGCAGCCAAGGGTCGACTAGCAGGGCCCAAGAGACCCAGTACTTC. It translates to CASSQGSTSRAQETQYF.